Listed below are T cell receptor beta chains from one sample, sequenced in a study of blood T cell repertoires in COVID-19. Some clones are missing from TCRdb's copy, which holds only in-frame ones; the method was immunoSEQ multiplex PCR. The data hold approximately 190,000 clones, with around four fifths observed a single time. The sample consisted of peripheral blood. These receptors all stem from a human donor in a cohort sampled during active COVID-19. Both conserved end residues are part of each CDR3. Each record gives: V gene, J gene, clone size, CDR3 protein. Size is stated for part of the rows, as once, few or many counts, or as a class when the clone is expanded.

V gene: TRBV10-3
J gene: TRBJ1-1
clone size: NA
CDR3 protein: CAISELQGNTEAFF

V gene: TRBV12-3/TRBV12-4
J gene: TRBJ1-2
clone size: NA
CDR3 protein: CATVGVNYGYTF

V gene: TRBV20-1
J gene: TRBJ2-7
clone size: NA
CDR3 protein: CSASTSGRGEQYF

V gene: TRBV5-6
J gene: TRBJ2-3
clone size: NA
CDR3 protein: CASSPAPGSTDTQYF

V gene: TRBV7-8
J gene: TRBJ1-5
clone size: NA
CDR3 protein: CASSFDLTGGNQPQHF

V gene: TRBV29-1
J gene: TRBJ2-4
clone size: NA
CDR3 protein: CSVEDQAIQYF

V gene: TRBV7-9
J gene: TRBJ1-4
clone size: NA
CDR3 protein: CASSLGTGPNEKLFF

V gene: TRBV28
J gene: TRBJ1-1
clone size: NA
CDR3 protein: CASSYMRSAFF

V gene: TRBV5-1
J gene: TRBJ2-7
clone size: NA
CDR3 protein: CASSLSQRIFEQYF

V gene: TRBV6-5
J gene: TRBJ1-5
clone size: NA
CDR3 protein: CASQVDRNQPQHF

V gene: TRBV7-2
J gene: TRBJ2-7
clone size: NA
CDR3 protein: CASSLQLAGGGEQYF

V gene: TRBV19
J gene: TRBJ1-4
clone size: NA
CDR3 protein: CASRPKPGKNEKLFF

V gene: TRBV4-2
J gene: TRBJ2-3
clone size: NA
CDR3 protein: CASSPRTRLGTDTQYF

V gene: TRBV29-1
J gene: TRBJ2-1
clone size: NA
CDR3 protein: CSVPTGPNPNEQFF

V gene: TRBV15
J gene: TRBJ2-6
clone size: NA
CDR3 protein: CATSRDSVGGAGANVLTF

V gene: TRBV5-8
J gene: TRBJ2-5
clone size: NA
CDR3 protein: CASSLGPRQQETQYF

V gene: TRBV3-1/TRBV3-2
J gene: TRBJ2-1
clone size: NA
CDR3 protein: CASSQDSGPWGNEQFF

V gene: TRBV29-1
J gene: TRBJ2-2
clone size: NA
CDR3 protein: CSVAVSDTGELFF

V gene: TRBV19
J gene: TRBJ2-2
clone size: NA
CDR3 protein: CASRDRGRRRTGELFF

V gene: TRBV5-8
J gene: TRBJ2-6
clone size: once
CDR3 protein: CASSLGYRQAYSGANVLTF

V gene: TRBV19
J gene: TRBJ2-1
clone size: NA
CDR3 protein: CASSIVAGVINEQFF

V gene: TRBV4-1
J gene: TRBJ1-5
clone size: NA
CDR3 protein: CASSQENGRQPQHF

V gene: TRBV19
J gene: TRBJ1-6
clone size: NA
CDR3 protein: CASSRVEINSPLHF

V gene: TRBV21-1
J gene: TRBJ1-5
clone size: NA
CDR3 protein: CASSKEGRVERQPQHF

V gene: TRBV6-5
J gene: TRBJ2-2
clone size: NA
CDR3 protein: CASSQGNTGELFF

V gene: TRBV27
J gene: TRBJ1-1
clone size: many
CDR3 protein: CASSWGRGSLTEAFF

V gene: TRBV12-5
J gene: TRBJ1-5
clone size: NA
CDR3 protein: CASGFGQGAVSNQPQHF

V gene: TRBV12-3/TRBV12-4
J gene: TRBJ1-3
clone size: NA
CDR3 protein: CASSSTAANAIYF

V gene: TRBV28
J gene: TRBJ2-3
clone size: NA
CDR3 protein: CASKQGFSTDTQYF